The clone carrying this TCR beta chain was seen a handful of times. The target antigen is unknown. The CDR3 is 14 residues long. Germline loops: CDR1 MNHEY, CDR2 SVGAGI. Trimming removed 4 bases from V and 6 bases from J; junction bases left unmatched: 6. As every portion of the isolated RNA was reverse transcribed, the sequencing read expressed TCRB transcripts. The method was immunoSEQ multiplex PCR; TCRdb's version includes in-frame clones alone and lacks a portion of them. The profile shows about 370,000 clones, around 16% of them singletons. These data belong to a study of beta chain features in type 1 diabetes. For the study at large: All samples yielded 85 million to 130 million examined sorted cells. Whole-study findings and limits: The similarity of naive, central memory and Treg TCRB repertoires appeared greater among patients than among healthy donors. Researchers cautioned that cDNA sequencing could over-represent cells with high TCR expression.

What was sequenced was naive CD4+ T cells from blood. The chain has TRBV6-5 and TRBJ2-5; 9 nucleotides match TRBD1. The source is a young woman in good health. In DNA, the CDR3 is TGTGCCAGCAGTTTCGGGACAGGGACGAAGACCCAGTACTTC. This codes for CASSFGTGTKTQYF.